This TCR beta chain was retrieved from a study of tumor-infiltrating lymphocytes in oesophageal squamous cell carcinoma. This CDR3 region has 14 residues. Per germline, CDR1 MDHEN and CDR2 SYDVKM. The junction had 3 bases not matched to a gene; V was cut back by 6 bases and J by 2 bases. TCRdb reprocessed the PCR reads via MiXCR and lists one record per CDR3 protein. The data hold about 20,000 distinct CDR3 sequences, with 35% to 45% observed a single time. This rearrangement joins TRBV28 to TRBJ2-3, with 9 bases aligning to TRBD2. Sequencing was performed on esophageal tumor tissue. The TCR comes from a male donor with esophageal squamous cell carcinoma. The CDR3 region is CASRLAGHTDTQYF. CDR3 bases: TGTGCCAGCAGGCTAGCGGGACACACAGATACGCAGTATTTT. Together with reference TRBV28 and TRBJ2-3, the CDR3 gives the full variable domain: DVKVTQSSRYLVKRTGEKVFLECVQDMDHENMFWYRQDPGLGLRLIYFSYDVKMKEKGDIPEGYSVSREKKERFSLILESASTNQTSMYLCASRLAGHTDTQYFGPGTRLTVL.